Sequencing of this T cell receptor beta chain was carried out in a study of blood T cell repertoires in COVID-19. Overall study: From the United States, Italy and Spain came samples of acute and convalescent COVID-19. T cells, B-cell-depleted T cells, or PBMCs provided the cDNA or gDNA that served as material.

V lost 6 bases, J lost 0 bases, and 12 bases lay in between. The length of the CDR3 is 14 residues. Per the germline V gene, CDR1 is WNHNN and CDR2 is SYGVQD (reference sequence). The authors' processing: Amplifying reference gene primers gave estimates of nucleated cell counts. The assay was immunoSEQ multiplex PCR, and TCRdb's table has in-frame clones only and misses some. That table furnishes V, J and clone size, whereas the DNA furnished D and trimming. The top ten hold 4.8% of the sample, which has 65,000 to 90,000 clones, more than 80% seen once. The clonotype was recovered from an elderly woman with active or convalescent COVID-19. Specimen: peripheral blood. V usage is TRBV10-1 and J usage is TRBJ2-7; tentatively, D is TRBD2 (6 bases). The CDR3 here is CASRYPGLSYEQYF. In DNA, the CDR3 is TGCGCCAGCAGATACCCGGGACTCTCCTACGAGCAGTACTTC.